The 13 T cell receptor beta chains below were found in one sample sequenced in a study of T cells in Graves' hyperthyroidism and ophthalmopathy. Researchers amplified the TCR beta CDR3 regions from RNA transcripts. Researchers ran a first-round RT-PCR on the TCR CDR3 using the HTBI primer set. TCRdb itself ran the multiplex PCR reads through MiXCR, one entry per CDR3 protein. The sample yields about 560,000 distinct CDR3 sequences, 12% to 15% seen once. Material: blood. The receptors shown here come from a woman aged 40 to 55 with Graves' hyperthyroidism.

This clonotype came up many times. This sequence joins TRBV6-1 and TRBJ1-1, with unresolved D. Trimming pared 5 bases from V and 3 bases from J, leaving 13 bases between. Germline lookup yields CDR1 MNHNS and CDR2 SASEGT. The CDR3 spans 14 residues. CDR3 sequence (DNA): TGTGCCAGCAGTCCCCTCGGGAGGTACACTGAAGCTTTCTTT. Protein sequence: CASSPLGRYTEAFF.

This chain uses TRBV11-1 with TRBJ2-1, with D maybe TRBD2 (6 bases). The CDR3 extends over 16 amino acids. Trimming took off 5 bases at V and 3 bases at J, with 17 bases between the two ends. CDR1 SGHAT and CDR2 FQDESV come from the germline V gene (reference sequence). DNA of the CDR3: TGTGCCAGCAGCCTCGGGACTTCTTGGGGCTACAATGAGCAGTTCTTC. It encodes CASSLGTSWGYNEQFF.

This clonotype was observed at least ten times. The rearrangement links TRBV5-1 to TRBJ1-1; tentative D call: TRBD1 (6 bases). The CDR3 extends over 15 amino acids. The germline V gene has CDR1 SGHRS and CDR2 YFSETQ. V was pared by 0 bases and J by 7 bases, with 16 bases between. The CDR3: CASSLGTPQGGEAFF. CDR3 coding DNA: TGCGCCAGCAGCTTGGGGACGCCTCAAGGGGGTGAAGCTTTCTTT.

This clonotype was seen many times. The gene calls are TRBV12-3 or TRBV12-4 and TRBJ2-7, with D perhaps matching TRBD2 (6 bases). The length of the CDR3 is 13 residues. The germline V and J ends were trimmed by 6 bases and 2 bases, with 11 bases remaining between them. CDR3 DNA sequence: TGTGCCAGCAGCCGGGACTTCGCCTACGAGCAGTACTTC. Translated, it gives CASSRDFAYEQYF.

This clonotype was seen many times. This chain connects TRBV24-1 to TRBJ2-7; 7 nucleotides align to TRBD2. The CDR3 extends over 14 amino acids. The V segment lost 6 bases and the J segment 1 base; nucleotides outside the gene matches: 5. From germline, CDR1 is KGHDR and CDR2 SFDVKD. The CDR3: CATSSASGSYEQYF. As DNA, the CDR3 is TGTGCCACCAGTTCTGCTAGCGGATCCTACGAGCAGTACTTC.

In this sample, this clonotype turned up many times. CDR3 sequence: CAWSLWDYGYTF. CDR3 sequence (DNA): TGTGCCTGGAGTCTATGGGACTATGGCTACACCTTC. The J gene is TRBJ1-2, the V gene TRBV30; D not resolved. The length of the CDR3 is 12 residues. V was shortened by 2 bases and J by 3 bases, with 7 bases between the two germline ends. Germline-derived CDR1 and CDR2 are GTSNPN and SVGIG (reference sequence).

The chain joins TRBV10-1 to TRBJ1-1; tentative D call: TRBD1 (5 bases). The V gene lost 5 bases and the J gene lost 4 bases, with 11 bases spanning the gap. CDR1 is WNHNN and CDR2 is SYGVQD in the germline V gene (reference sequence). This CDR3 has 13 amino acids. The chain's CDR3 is CASSHGTTTEAFF. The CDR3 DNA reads TGCGCCAGCAGTCACGGGACGACCACTGAAGCTTTCTTT.

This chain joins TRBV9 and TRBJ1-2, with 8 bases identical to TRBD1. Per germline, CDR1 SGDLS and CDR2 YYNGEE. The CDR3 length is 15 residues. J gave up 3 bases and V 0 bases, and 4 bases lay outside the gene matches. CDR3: CASSVGQGRDYGYTF. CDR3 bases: TGTGCCAGCAGCGTAGGACAGGGGAGGGACTATGGCTACACCTTC.

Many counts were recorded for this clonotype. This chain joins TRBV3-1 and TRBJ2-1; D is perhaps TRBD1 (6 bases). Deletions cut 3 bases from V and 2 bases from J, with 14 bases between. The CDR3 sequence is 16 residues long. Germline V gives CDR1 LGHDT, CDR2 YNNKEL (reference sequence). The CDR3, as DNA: TGTGCCAGCAGCCATGTTCGTTGGGGGCCCTACAATGAGCAGTTCTTC. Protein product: CASSHVRWGPYNEQFF.

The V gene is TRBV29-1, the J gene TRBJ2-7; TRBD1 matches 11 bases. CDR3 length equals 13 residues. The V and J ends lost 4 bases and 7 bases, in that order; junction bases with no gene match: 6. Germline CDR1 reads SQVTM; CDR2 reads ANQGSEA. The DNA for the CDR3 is TGCAGCGTTGCCCGGGACAGGGGGGGGGAGCAGTACTTC. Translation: CSVARDRGGEQYF.

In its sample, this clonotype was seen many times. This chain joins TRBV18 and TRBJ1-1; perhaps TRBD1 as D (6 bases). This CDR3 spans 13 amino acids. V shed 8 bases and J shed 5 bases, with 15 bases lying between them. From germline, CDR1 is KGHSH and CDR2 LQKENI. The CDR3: CASLANRDTEAFF. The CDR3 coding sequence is TGTGCCAGCCTGGCGAACAGGGATACTGAAGCTTTCTTT.

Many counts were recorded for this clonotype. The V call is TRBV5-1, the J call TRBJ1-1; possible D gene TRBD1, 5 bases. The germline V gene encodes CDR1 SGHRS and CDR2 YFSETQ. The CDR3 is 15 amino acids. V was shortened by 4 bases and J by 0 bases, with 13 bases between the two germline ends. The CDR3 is CASSATGTVNTEAFF. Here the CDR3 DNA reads TGCGCCAGCAGCGCGACCGGGACGGTGAACACTGAAGCTTTCTTT.

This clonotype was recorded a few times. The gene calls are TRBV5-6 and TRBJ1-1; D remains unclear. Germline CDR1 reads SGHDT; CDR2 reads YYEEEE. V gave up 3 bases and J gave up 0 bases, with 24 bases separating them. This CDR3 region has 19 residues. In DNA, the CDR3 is TGTGCCAGCAGCTCCCGCCGGGGAACACCGTCAAACATGAACACTGAAGCTTTCTTT. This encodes CASSSRRGTPSNMNTEAFF.